Each of the 27 T cell receptor beta chains below was sequenced from the same sample in a study of breast tumors, draining lymph nodes, adjacent tissues. Via MiXCR, TCRdb re-called the multiplex PCR reads, giving one row per CDR3 protein. The table shows about 46,000 distinct CDR3 sequences, with about 23% occurring only once. Material: breast tumor tissue. The receptors come from a female donor with breast cancer. Some clones in this sample may be carry-over from other donors' samples.

This clonotype was detected many times. This sequence joins TRBV24-1 and TRBJ1-6, with D possibly being TRBD1 (5 bases). The CDR3 covers 18 residues. CDR1 is KGHDR and CDR2 is SFDVKD in the germline V gene. The V gene lost 0 bases and the J gene lost 0 bases, with 11 bases spanning the gap. CDR3 sequence reads: CATSDLQGPSSYNSPLHF. CDR3 DNA: TGTGCCACCAGTGATTTGCAGGGCCCTAGCTCCTATAATTCACCCCTCCACTTT.

A note on this clonotype: A much larger clone lies a single base off, so this may be a read error. V gene TRBV6-1 combines with J gene TRBJ2-1; D is undetermined. This CDR3 comprises 11 residues. Germline loops: CDR1 MNHNS, CDR2 SASEGT. The CDR3, as DNA: TGTGCCAGCAGATGGGTTGTTGAGCAGTCCTTC. Amino acid sequence: CASRWVVEQSF.

This clonotype was observed many times. V and J are TRBV28 and TRBJ2-3; D gene ambiguous. CDR3 length equals 12 residues. Deletions cut 4 bases from V and 4 bases from J, with 6 bases between. Germline V CDR1 and CDR2: MDHEN, SYDVKM. The CDR3 protein is CASSSPPDTQYF. CDR3 sequence (DNA): TGTGCCAGCAGTTCACCCCCAGATACGCAGTATTTT.

This clonotype was counted at least ten times. The chain is built from TRBV6-2 or TRBV6-3 and TRBJ1-2; 7 nucleotides match TRBD1. Germline loops: CDR1 MNHEY, CDR2 SVGEGT. There are 17 residues in the CDR3. Germline trimming cut 2 bases from V and 8 bases from J; bases unmatched to any gene: 17. The CDR3 DNA sequence: TGTGCCAGCAGTTACAGGAAACAGGGGTCCCATCAAAGGGGCTACACCTTC. Amino acids: CASSYRKQGSHQRGYTF.

The chain uses TRBV5-8 and TRBJ1-1, with D perhaps TRBD1 (5 bases). CDR1 SGHTS and CDR2 YDEGEE come from the germline V gene. The CDR3 loop spans 15 amino acids. The ends were cut back, 2 bases at V and 0 bases at J, with 11 bases in the middle. CDR3 region: CASSFGVTVNTEAFF. CDR3 nucleotide sequence: TGTGCCAGCAGCTTTGGAGTGACAGTGAACACTGAAGCTTTCTTT. Full variable domain (outside the CDR3, taken from reference TRBV5-8 and TRBJ1-1): EAGVTQSPTHLIKTRGQQATLRCSPISGHTSVYWYQQALGLGLQFLLWYDEGEERNRGNFPPRFSGRQFPNYSSELNVNALELEDSALYLCASSFGVTVNTEAFFGQGTRLTVV.

This clonotype appeared many times. The chain is built from TRBV2 and TRBJ2-1; D remains unclear. The CDR3 loop spans 12 amino acids. CDR1 is SNHLY and CDR2 is FYNNEI in the germline V gene. Trimming cost V 4 bases and J 4 bases, with 5 bases left between them. The CDR3 here is CASSGPYNEQFF. Here the CDR3 DNA reads TGTGCCAGCAGTGGACCTTACAATGAGCAGTTCTTC.

With regard to this clonotype: A much larger clone lies a single base off, so this may be a read error. The genes are TRBV28 and TRBJ1-4; D gene uncertain. V dropped 3 bases and J dropped 5 bases, with 13 bases sitting between them. CDR3 length: 15 residues. In germline, CDR1 is MDHEN, CDR2 SYDVKM. CDR3 sequence reads: CASSFGKPSNEKLFF. CDR3 nucleotide sequence: TGTGCCAGCAGTTTCGGGAAACCGTCGAATGAAAAACTGTTTTTT.

Concerning this clonotype itself: This may come from a read error, since a much larger clone is one base off. The rearrangement uses TRBV19 and TRBJ1-5; the D is unclear. Germline lookup yields CDR1 LNHDA and CDR2 SQIVND (reference sequence). V was cut by 0 bases and J by 0 bases, with 18 bases left in between. The CDR3 is made up of 19 amino acids. CDR3 residues: CASSIDRGSSRYSNQPQHF. CDR3 bases: TGTGCCAGTAGTATAGATCGCGGCAGCTCGAGGTATAGCAATCAGCCCCAGCATTTT.

This clonotype showed up many times. The chain links TRBV5-5 to TRBJ2-7, with 7 bases that match TRBD1. Germline V gene data show CDR1 as SGHKS and CDR2 as YYEKEE (reference sequence). The CDR3 loop spans 14 amino acids. V shed 2 bases, J shed 3 bases, and the junction held 5 bases outside the gene matches. The CDR3 DNA follows: TGTGCCAGCAGCTTTCGGGACAGAAACTACGAGCAGTACTTC. The encoded protein is CASSFRDRNYEQYF. Using reference TRBV5-5 and TRBJ2-7 for the parts outside the CDR3, the full variable domain is DAGVTQSPTHLIKTRGQQVTLRCSPISGHKSVSWYQQVLGQGPQFIFQYYEKEERGRGNFPDRFSARQFPNYSSELNVNALLLGDSALYLCASSFRDRNYEQYFGPGTRLTVT.

This chain connects TRBV4-1 to TRBJ1-2, with a tentative D call TRBD1 (6 bases). The germline CDR1 and CDR2 sequences are MGHRA and YSYEKL. CDR3 length: 17 residues. Trimming pared 3 bases from V and 4 bases from J, leaving 21 bases between. The CDR3 DNA reads TGCGCCAGCAGCCATCCCCCAGGGGACCTTGGGACCTATGGCTACACCTTC. This sequence encodes CASSHPPGDLGTYGYTF.

This chain uses TRBV7-9 with TRBJ2-3, with D hard to call. Germline V gene sequence: CDR1 SEHNR, CDR2 FQNEAQ (reference sequence). The CDR3 runs 15 residues. V was trimmed by 2 bases and J by 0 bases, leaving 9 bases between them. The CDR3 nucleotides are TGTGCCAGCAGCTTAAACGGCGGAAGCACAGATACGCAGTATTTT. This encodes CASSLNGGSTDTQYF. The variable domain in full, completed from reference TRBV7-9 and TRBJ2-3, reads DTGVSQNPRHKITKRGQNVTFRCDPISEHNRLYWYRQTLGQGPEFLTYFQNEAQLEKSRLLSDRFSAERPKGSFSTLEIQRTEQGDSAMYLCASSLNGGSTDTQYFGPGTRLTVL.

This clonotype was counted at least ten times. The V call is TRBV20-1, the J call TRBJ1-2; 7 positions agree with TRBD1. V lost 6 bases and J lost 6; bases outside the gene matches: 13. This CDR3 is built from 14 residues. CDR1 DFQATT and CDR2 SNEGSKA come from the germline V gene (reference sequence). CDR3 sequence: CSAPGGGARDGYTF. The CDR3 bases are TGCAGTGCCCCTGGAGGGGGCGCCCGGGATGGCTACACCTTC.

This clonotype occurred a few times. The chain is built from TRBV10-3 and TRBJ1-1; tentatively, D is TRBD1 (6 bases). V shed 4 bases and J shed 8 bases, with 14 bases lying between them. The CDR3 runs 13 residues. Germline CDR1 and CDR2: ENHRY and SYGVKD. CDR3 coding DNA: TGTGCCATCAGTGTCGTTGAGAGGGGGGAAGCTTTCTTT. It encodes CAISVVERGEAFF.

This clonotype occurred a few times. The chain employs TRBV18 and TRBJ1-1; no firm D call. Germline V gene lookup returns CDR1 KGHSH and CDR2 LQKENI. The V end lost 1 base, the J end lost 0 bases, and 3 bases lay between the germline ends. The CDR3 loop spans 13 amino acids. The chain's CDR3 is CASSPQMNTEAFF. CDR3 DNA: TGTGCCAGCTCACCACAAATGAACACTGAAGCTTTCTTT.

This clonotype was found many times. The chain joins TRBV11-2 to TRBJ2-7; no definite D call. Trimming shortened V by 0 bases and J by 5 bases, and 14 bases separated the two germline ends. In germline, CDR1 is SGHAT, CDR2 FQNNGV. The CDR3 is 15 residues long. The CDR3 DNA reads as TGTGCCAGCAGCTTAGATCACGGTAAAATCAACGAGCAGTACTTC. Encoded protein: CASSLDHGKINEQYF. Together with reference TRBV11-2 and TRBJ2-7, the CDR3 gives the full variable domain: EAGVAQSPRYKIIEKRQSVAFWCNPISGHATLYWYQQILGQGPKLLIQFQNNGVVDDSQLPKDRFSAERLKGVDSTLKIQPAKLEDSAVYLCASSLDHGKINEQYFGPGTRLTVT.

This clonotype was found many times. In nucleotides, the CDR3 is TGTGCCAGCAGCGTACCCCGGGACAGGGCAAACTATGGCTACACCTTC. Translating it yields CASSVPRDRANYGYTF. V and J are TRBV9 and TRBJ1-2, with 9 bases matching TRBD1. There are 16 residues in the CDR3. The V and J ends lost 1 base and 2 bases, in that order; junction bases with no gene match: 6. Germline V gives CDR1 SGDLS, CDR2 YYNGEE.

This clonotype was counted once. It may be a read error: a sequence one base away is much more abundant. V usage is TRBV9 and J usage is TRBJ2-3; perhaps TRBD2 as D (8 bases). Per germline, CDR1 SGDLS and CDR2 YYNGEE. The CDR3 is 16 residues long. CDR3 in DNA: TGTGCCAGCAGCGTAGTTTCCGGGGGGGGGACAGATACGCAGTGTTTT. This codes for CASSVVSGGGTDTQCF.

This chain links TRBV5-5 with TRBJ2-3, with no clear D. Germline assignment: CDR1 SGHKS and CDR2 YYEKEE (reference sequence). Trimming cost V 0 bases and J 6 bases, with 5 bases left between them. The CDR3 sequence is 12 residues long. The CDR3 DNA sequence: TGTGCCAGCAGCTTGGTCCACGATACGCAGTATTTT. Protein sequence: CASSLVHDTQYF.

V and J are TRBV5-1 and TRBJ2-5, with D maybe TRBD2 (7 bases). The ends were cut back, 0 bases at V and 4 bases at J, with 16 bases in the middle. The CDR3 is made up of 16 amino acids. The germline gives CDR1 SGHRS, CDR2 YFSETQ. The CDR3 DNA is TGCGCCAGCAGCTTGGGAGACGGAGGGGGGGGAGAGACCCAGTACTTC. Translating gives CASSLGDGGGGETQYF.

The chain joins TRBV4-2 to TRBJ2-7; 8 bases match TRBD2. Germline lookup yields CDR1 LGHNA and CDR2 YNFKEQ. The trim removed 0 bases at V and 2 bases at J, leaving 3 bases unmatched. This CDR3 is built from 15 residues. The CDR3 region is CASSQELAETYEQYF. The CDR3, as DNA: TGTGCCAGCAGCCAAGAACTAGCGGAAACCTACGAGCAGTACTTC.

To note about this clonotype: A read error may produce the germline difference seen at one junction end. The V call is TRBV4-1, the J call TRBJ1-4; TRBD1 matches 9 bases. Germline loops: CDR1 MGHRA, CDR2 YSYEKL. The CDR3 consists of 17 residues. This CDR3 reads CAGSLRDVGTGYEKLFF. The CDR3, as DNA: TGCGCCGGCAGCCTCCGAGATGTTGGGACAGGGTATGAAAAACTGTTTTTT.

The table lists this clonotype with many counts. V gene TRBV18 combines with J gene TRBJ1-5; D not resolved. Germline-derived CDR1 and CDR2 are KGHSH and LQKENI. V shed 5 bases and J shed 3 bases, with 8 bases lying between them. CDR3 size: 13 residues. Here the CDR3 reads CASSAIANQPQHF. CDR3 nucleotide sequence: TGTGCCAGCTCAGCCATCGCCAATCAGCCCCAGCATTTT.

V gene TRBV28 combines with J gene TRBJ2-2, with TRBD1 matching 9 bases. This CDR3 is built from 16 residues. V lost 8 bases, J lost 6 bases, and 13 bases stayed unmatched. Germline V gene lookup returns CDR1 MDHEN and CDR2 SYDVKM. The CDR3 is CASYCRDRECAGELFF. The DNA for the CDR3 is TGTGCCAGCTACTGCCGGGACAGGGAATGTGCCGGGGAGCTGTTTTTT.

At least ten counts were recorded for this clonotype. The chain joins TRBV2 to TRBJ1-6, with no clear D. From germline, CDR1 is SNHLY and CDR2 FYNNEI. The V end lost 4 bases, the J end lost 0 bases, and 10 bases lay between the germline ends. The CDR3 loop spans 16 amino acids. The CDR3 loop is CASSAAPSSYNSPLHF. For the CDR3, the DNA is TGTGCCAGCAGTGCAGCGCCGAGCTCCTATAATTCACCCCTCCACTTT.

This clonotype has a count of ten or more. The CDR3 sequence: CASSRPGQGYYGYTF. CDR3 DNA: TGTGCCAGCAGCCGCCCGGGACAGGGTTACTATGGCTACACCTTC. The chain carries TRBV4-2 and TRBJ1-2; 9 positions match TRBD1. The CDR3 contains 15 residues. V lost 4 bases to trimming and J lost 3 bases; unmatched junction nucleotides: 6. CDR1 is LGHNA, CDR2 YNFKEQ, per germline.

This clonotype is medium-sized by share. The chain is built from TRBV20-1 and TRBJ1-4; D gene uncertain. The CDR3 extends over 15 amino acids. The V end lost 8 bases, the J end lost 3 bases, and 19 bases lay between the germline ends. The V gene's germline CDR1 is DFQATT and CDR2 SNEGSKA (reference sequence). As DNA, the CDR3 is TGCAGTTCATACGCCCCGGCGGGAGCTAATGAAAAACTGTTTTTT. It specifies CSSYAPAGANEKLFF.

There are many counts of this clonotype. This sequence joins TRBV30 and TRBJ2-7, with a weak D call TRBD1 (6 bases). Germline CDR1 reads GTSNPN; CDR2 reads SVGIG (reference sequence). This CDR3 is built from 11 residues. The V and J ends lost 8 bases and 3 bases respectively, with 11 bases between them. The CDR3, as DNA: TGTGCCAGAGGACAGAACTACGAGCAGTACTTC. It encodes CARGQNYEQYF.